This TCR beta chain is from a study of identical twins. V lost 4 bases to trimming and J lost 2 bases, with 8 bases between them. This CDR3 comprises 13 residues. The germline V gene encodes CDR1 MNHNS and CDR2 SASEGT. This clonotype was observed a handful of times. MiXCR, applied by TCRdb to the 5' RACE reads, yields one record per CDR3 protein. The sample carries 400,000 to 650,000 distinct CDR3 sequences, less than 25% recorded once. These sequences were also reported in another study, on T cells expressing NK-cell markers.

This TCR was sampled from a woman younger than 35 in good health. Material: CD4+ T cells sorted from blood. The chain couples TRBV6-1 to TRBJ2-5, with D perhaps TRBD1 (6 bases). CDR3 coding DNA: TGTGCCAGCAGTGCACAGGGACAAGAGACCCAGTACTTC. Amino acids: CASSAQGQETQYF.